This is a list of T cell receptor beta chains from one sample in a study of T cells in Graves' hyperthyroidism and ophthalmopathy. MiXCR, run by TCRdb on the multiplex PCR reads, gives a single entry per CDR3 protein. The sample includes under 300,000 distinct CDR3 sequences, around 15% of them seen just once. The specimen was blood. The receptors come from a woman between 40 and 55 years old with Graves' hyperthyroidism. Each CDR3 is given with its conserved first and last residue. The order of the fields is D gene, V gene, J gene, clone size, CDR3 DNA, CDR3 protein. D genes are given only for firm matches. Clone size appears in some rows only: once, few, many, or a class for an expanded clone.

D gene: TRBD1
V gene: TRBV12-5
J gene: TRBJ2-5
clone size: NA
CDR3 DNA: TGTGCTAGTGGTTCCGGACAGGGAGGTTCAGAGACCCAGTACTTC
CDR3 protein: CASGSGQGGSETQYF

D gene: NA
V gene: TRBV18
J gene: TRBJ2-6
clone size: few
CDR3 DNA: TGTGCCAGCTCACCTGGAGTCGGTGGGGCCAACGTCCTGACTTTC
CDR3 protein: CASSPGVGGANVLTF

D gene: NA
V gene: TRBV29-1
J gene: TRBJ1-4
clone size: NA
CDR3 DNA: TGCAGCTTCTCCGGGGGGAACGGTGAAAAACTGTTTTTT
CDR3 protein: CSFSGGNGEKLFF

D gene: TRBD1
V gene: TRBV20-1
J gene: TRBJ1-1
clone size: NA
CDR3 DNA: TGCAGTGCTAGAGAGGGACAGTCAAACACTGAAGCTTTCTTT
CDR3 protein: CSAREGQSNTEAFF

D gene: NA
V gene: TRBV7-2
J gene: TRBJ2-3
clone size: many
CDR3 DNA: TGTGCCAGCAGCTCCCTAGGAGGTAGCACAGATACGCAGTATTTT
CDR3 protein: CASSSLGGSTDTQYF

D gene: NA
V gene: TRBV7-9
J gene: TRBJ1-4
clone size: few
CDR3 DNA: TGTGCCAGCAGCTTTTCGGGGTCTAATGAAAAACTGTTTTTT
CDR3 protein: CASSFSGSNEKLFF

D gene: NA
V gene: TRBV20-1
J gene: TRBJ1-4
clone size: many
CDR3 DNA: TGCAGTGCTCGCCGGGGGAGGGCTGTTGAAAAACTGTTTTTT
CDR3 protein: CSARRGRAVEKLFF

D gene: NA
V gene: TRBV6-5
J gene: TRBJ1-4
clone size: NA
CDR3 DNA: TGTGCCAGCAGTTACGAATTAATTATGGACAGCTCCCATGAAAAACTGTTTTTT
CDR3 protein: CASSYELIMDSSHEKLFF

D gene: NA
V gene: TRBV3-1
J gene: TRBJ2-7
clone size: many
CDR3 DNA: TGTGCCAGCAGCCAAAAATACGAGCAGTACTTC
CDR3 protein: CASSQKYEQYF

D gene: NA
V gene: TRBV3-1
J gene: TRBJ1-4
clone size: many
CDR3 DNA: TGTGCCAGCAGCCAGTCGGGGGGTAATGAAAAACTGTTTTTT
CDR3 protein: CASSQSGGNEKLFF

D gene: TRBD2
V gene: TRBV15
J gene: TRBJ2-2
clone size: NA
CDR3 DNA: TGTGCCACCAGCAACCCGCGGGAGGCTAACACCGGGGAGCTGTTTTTT
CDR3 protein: CATSNPREANTGELFF

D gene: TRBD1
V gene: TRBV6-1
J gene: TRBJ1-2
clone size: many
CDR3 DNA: TGTGCCAGCAGTCCAAGGGACAGGGGCCTCGGCTACACCTTC
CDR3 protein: CASSPRDRGLGYTF

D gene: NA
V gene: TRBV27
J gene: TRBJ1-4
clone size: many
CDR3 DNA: TGTGCCAGCAGTCGCCGGGACACCGAAAAACTGTTTTTT
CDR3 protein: CASSRRDTEKLFF

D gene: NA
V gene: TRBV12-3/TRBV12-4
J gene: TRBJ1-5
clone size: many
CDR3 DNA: TGTGCCAGCAGTTCAACCGAGATCAATCAGCCCCAGCATTTT
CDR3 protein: CASSSTEINQPQHF

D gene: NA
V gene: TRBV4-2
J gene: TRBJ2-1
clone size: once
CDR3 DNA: TGTGCCATCAGCCAAGTCCAAGTGGATGAGCAGTTCTTC
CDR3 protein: CAISQVQVDEQFF

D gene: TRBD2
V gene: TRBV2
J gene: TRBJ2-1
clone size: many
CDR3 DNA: TGTGCCAGTAGCGAGGGCTTTAGCGGGAGCTCCTACAATGAGCAGTTCTTC
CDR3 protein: CASSEGFSGSSYNEQFF

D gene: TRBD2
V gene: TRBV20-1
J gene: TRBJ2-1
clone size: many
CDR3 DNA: TGCAGTGCTTTCGGACTAGAGCTCTCCTACAATGAGCAGTTCTTC
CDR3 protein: CSAFGLELSYNEQFF

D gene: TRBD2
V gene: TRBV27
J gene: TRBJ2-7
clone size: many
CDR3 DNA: TGTGCCAGCAGTCCGGCGGGAGGGAACTACGAGCAGTACTTC
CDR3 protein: CASSPAGGNYEQYF